This T cell receptor beta chain was identified in a study of CD8 T cells in ankylosing spondylitis. Study-level points and caveats: Blood of patients with ankylosing spondylitis appeared to be characterized by a TCR beta motif of seven or eight highly homologous variants. In the blood and synovial fluid of reactive arthritis, some motif variants had been previously reported. Disease-linked clones displayed a CD8+ phenotype and appeared relatively rarely in peripheral blood.

Germline values: CDR1 WNHNN, CDR2 SYGVQD (reference sequence). The CDR3 length is 15 residues. Trimming removed 4 bases at V and 0 bases at J, with 13 bases between. Concerning this clonotype: What it binds is unknown.

Quantitative 5'-RACE with molecular barcodes was used to make the TCR beta libraries. TCRdb reanalysed the 5' RACE reads using MiXCR and keeps one entry per CDR3 protein. The table has fewer than 250,000 distinct CDR3 sequences, roughly 10% seen once. This sequence originates from a male donor with ankylosing spondylitis or in good health (not recorded which). The chain carries TRBV10-1 and TRBJ2-7; either TRBD1 or TRBD2 may fit D (5 bases each). What was sequenced was blood, either unsorted or a sorted T cell fraction (not recorded which). CDR3 nucleotides: TGCGCCAGCAGTGGCCCCGGGGCTACCTCCTACGAGCAGTACTTC. It codes for CASSGPGATSYEQYF.